The text below deals with one T cell receptor beta chain. No antigen is known for it. The record originates from a study of cytomegalovirus exposure and HLA in healthy donors. Findings of the study overall: The CMV antigen specificity of three CMV-associated chains was confirmed through in vitro analysis. The authors listed 180 or so TCR beta chains as cytomegalovirus-associated. According to a subsequent analysis, TCR clusters from the first cohort were inclined to appear together in the roughly 110 validation repertoires.

J lost 1 base, V lost 4 bases, and 2 bases had no gene match. The CDR3 is 14 amino acids. CDR1 is MGHRA and CDR2 is YSYEKL in the germline V gene. Assay used: immunoSEQ multiplex PCR; TCRdb lists only in-frame clones, some missing. The data show 57,000 or so clones, roughly 94% seen once. This TCR was sampled from a man younger than 35 in good health and CMV-seronegative. The specimen sequenced was PBMCs. This sequence joins TRBV4-1 and TRBJ1-1, with 8 bases identical to TRBD1. In DNA form, the CDR3 reads TGCGCCAGCAGCCCGGACAGGGAGAACACTGAAGCTTTCTTT. This sequence encodes CASSPDRENTEAFF.